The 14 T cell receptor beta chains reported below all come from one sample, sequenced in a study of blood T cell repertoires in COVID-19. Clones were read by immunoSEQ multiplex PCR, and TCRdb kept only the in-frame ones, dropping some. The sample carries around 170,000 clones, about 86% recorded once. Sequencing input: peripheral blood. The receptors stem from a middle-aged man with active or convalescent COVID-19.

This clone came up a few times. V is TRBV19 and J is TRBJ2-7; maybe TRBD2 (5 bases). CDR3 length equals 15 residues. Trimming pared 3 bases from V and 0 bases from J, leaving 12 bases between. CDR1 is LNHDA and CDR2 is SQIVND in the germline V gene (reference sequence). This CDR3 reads CASSITVGASYEQYF. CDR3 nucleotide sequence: TGTGCCAGTAGTATCACAGTGGGAGCCTCCTACGAGCAGTACTTC.

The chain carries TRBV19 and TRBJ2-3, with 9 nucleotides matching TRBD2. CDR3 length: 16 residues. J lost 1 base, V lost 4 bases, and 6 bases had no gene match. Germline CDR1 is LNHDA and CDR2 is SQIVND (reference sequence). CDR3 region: CASSTSRLAGTDTQYF. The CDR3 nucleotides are TGTGCCAGTAGTACCTCCAGACTAGCGGGCACAGATACGCAGTATTTT.

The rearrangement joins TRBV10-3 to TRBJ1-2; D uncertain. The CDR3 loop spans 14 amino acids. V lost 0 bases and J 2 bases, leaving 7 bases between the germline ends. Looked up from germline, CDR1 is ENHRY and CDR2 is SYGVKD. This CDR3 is CAISESPENYGYTF. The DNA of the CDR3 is TGTGCCATCAGTGAGTCACCGGAGAACTATGGCTACACCTTC.

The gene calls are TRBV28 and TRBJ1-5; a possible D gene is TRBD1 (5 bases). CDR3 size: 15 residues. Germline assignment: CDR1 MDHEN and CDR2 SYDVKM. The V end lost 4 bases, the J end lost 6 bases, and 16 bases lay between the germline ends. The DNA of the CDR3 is TGTGCCAGCAGTTCCCCCCGGCAGGGAACTCAGCCCCAGCATTTT. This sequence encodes CASSSPRQGTQPQHF.

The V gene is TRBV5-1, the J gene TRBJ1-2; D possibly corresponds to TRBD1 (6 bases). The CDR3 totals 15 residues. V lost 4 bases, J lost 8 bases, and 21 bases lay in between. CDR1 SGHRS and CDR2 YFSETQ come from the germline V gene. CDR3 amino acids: CASSPDGEGGYGYTF. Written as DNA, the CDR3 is TGCGCCAGCAGCCCCGACGGGGAGGGGGGCTACGGCTACACCTTC.

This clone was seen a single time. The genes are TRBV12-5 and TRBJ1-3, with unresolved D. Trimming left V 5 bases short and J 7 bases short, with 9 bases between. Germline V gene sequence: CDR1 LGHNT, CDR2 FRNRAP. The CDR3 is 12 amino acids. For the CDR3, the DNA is TGTGCTAGTGGTACACCCGGGAACACCATATATTTT. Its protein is CASGTPGNTIYF.

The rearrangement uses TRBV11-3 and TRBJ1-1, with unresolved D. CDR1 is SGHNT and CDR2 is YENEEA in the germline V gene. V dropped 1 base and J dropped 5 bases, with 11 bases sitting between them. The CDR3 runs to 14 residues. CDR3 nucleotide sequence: TGTGCCAGCAGCTTAGGGTTGGCGGGAACTGAAGCTTTCTTT. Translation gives CASSLGLAGTEAFF.

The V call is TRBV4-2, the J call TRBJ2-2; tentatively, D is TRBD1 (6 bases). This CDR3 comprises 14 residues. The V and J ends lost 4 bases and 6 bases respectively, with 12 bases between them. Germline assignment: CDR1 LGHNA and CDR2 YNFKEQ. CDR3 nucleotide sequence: TGTGCCAGCAGCCTCAACAGGGTGTCCGGGGAGCTGTTTTTT. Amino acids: CASSLNRVSGELFF.

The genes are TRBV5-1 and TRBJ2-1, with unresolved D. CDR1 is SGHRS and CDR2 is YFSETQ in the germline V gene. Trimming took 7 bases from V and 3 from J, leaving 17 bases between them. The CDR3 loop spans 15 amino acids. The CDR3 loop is CASSPQRTYYNEQFF. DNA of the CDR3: TGCGCCAGCTCCCCCCAGCGCACATACTACAATGAGCAGTTCTTC.

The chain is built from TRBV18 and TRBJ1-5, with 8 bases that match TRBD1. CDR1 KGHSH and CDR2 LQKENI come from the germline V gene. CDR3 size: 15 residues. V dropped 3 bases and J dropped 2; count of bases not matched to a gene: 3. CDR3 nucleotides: TGTGCCAGCTCACCCCAGGGGGCCGGCAATCAGCCCCAGCATTTT. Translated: CASSPQGAGNQPQHF.

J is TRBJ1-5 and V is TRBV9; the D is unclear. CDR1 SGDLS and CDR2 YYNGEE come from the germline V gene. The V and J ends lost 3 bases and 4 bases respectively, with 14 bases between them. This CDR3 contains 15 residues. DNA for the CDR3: TGTGCCAGCAGCGCCACGGGAGGCACAAATCAGCCCCAGCATTTT. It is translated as CASSATGGTNQPQHF.

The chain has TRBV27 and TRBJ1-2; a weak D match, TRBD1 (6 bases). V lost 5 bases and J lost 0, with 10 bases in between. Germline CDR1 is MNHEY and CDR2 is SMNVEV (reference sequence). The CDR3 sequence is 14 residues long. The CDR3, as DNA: TGTGCCAGCAGTGCACAGGGAGCTAACTATGGCTACACCTTC. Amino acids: CASSAQGANYGYTF.

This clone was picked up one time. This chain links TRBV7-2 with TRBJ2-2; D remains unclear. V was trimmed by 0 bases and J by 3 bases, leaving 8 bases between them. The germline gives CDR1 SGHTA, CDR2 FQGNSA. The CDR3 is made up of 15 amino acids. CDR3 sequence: CASSLAKLYTGELFF. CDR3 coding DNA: TGTGCCAGCAGCTTAGCCAAGCTATACACCGGGGAGCTGTTTTTT.

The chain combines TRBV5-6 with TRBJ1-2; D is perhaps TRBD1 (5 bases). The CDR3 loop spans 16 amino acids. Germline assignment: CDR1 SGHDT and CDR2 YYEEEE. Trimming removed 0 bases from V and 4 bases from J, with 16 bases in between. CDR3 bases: TGTGCCAGCAGCTTGGCCCCACAGGAAGATAGCTATGGCTACACCTTC. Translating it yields CASSLAPQEDSYGYTF.